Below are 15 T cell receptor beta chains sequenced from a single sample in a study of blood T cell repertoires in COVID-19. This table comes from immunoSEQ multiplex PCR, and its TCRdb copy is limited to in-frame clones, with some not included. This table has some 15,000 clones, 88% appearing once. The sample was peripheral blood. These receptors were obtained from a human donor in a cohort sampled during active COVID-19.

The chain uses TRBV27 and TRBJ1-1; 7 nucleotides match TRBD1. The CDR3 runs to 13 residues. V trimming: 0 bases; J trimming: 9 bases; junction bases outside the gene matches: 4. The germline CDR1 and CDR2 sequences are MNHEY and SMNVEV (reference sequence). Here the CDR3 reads CASSLSTGNQAFF. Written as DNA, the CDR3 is TGTGCCAGCAGTTTATCGACAGGGAATCAAGCTTTCTTT.

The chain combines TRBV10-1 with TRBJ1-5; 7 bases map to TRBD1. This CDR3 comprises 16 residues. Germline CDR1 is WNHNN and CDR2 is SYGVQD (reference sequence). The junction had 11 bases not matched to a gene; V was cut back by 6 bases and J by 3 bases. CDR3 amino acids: CASRRQGPMHNQPQHF. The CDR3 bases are TGCGCCAGCAGGAGACAGGGCCCCATGCACAATCAGCCCCAGCATTTT.

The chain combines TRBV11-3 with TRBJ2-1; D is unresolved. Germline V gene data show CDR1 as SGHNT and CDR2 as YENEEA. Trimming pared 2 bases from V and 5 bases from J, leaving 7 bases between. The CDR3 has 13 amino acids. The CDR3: CASSLNQNNEQFF. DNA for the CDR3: TGTGCCAGCAGCTTAAATCAGAACAATGAGCAGTTCTTC. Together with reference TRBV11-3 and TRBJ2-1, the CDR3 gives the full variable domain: EAGVVQSPRYKIIEKKQPVAFWCNPISGHNTLYWYLQNLGQGPELLIRYENEEAVDDSQLPKDRFSAERLKGVDSTLKIQPAELGDSAVYLCASSLNQNNEQFFGPGTRLTVL.

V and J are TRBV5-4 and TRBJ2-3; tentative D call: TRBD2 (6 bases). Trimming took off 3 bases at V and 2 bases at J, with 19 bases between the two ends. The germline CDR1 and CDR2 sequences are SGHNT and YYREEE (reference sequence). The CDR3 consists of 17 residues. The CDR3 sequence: CASSSVGGPTITDTQYF. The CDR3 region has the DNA TGTGCCAGCAGCTCGGTGGGGGGACCAACGATCACAGATACGCAGTATTTT.

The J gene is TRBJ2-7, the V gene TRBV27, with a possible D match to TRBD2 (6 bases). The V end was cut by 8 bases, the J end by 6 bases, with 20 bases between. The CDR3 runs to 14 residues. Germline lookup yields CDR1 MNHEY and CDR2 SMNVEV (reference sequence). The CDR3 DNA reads TGTGCCAGCGGAGGGTTTTACCCACTAGTCGAGCAGTACTTC. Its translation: CASGGFYPLVEQYF.

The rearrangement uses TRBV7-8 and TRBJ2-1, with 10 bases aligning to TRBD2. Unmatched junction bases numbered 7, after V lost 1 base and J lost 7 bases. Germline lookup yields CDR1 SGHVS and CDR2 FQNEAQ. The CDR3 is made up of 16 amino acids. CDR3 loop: CASSLEASGSANEQFF. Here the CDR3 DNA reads TGTGCCAGCAGCTTAGAAGCTAGCGGGAGTGCGAATGAGCAGTTCTTC.

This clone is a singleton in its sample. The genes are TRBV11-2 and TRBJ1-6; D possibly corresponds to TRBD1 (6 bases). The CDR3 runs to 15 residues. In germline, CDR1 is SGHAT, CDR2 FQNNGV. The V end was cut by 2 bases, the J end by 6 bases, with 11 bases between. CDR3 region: CASSLRGRGNSPLHF. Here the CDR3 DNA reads TGTGCCAGCAGCTTACGAGGCAGGGGTAATTCACCCCTCCACTTT.

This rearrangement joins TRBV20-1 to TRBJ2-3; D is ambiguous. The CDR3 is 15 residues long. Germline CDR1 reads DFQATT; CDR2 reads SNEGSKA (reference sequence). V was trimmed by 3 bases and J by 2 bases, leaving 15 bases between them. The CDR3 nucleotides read TGCAGTGCTAGTTCTAGTTGGCAATCCACAGATACGCAGTATTTT. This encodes CSASSSWQSTDTQYF.

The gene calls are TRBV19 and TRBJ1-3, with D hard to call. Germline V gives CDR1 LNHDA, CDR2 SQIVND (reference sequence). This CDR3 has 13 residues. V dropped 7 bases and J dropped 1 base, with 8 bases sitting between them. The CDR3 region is CASNYPSGNTIYF. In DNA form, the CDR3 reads TGTGCCAGTAATTATCCGTCTGGAAACACCATATATTTT.

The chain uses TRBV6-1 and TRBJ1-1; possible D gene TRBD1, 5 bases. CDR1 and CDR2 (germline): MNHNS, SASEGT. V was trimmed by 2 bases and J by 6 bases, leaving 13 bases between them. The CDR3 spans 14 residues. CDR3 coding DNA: TGTGCCAGCAGTGAAAGGACACAGGTCGCTGAAGCTTTCTTT. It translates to CASSERTQVAEAFF.

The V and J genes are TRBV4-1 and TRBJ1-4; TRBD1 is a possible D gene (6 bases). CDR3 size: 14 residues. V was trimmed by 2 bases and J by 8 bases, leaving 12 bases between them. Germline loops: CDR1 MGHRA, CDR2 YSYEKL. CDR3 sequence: CASSQRGGQEKLFF. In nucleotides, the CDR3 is TGCGCCAGCAGCCAAAGAGGGGGTCAGGAAAAACTGTTTTTT.

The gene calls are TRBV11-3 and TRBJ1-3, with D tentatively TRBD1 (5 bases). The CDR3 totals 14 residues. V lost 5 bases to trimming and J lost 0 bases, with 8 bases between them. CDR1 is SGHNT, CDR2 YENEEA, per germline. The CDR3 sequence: CASSGGGSGNTIYF. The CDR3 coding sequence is TGTGCCAGCAGCGGGGGGGGCTCTGGAAACACCATATATTTT.

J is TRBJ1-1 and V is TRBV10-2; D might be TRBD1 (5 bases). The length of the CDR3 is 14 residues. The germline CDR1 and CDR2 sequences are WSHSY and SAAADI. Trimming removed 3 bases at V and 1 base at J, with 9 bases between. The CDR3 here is CASSEMGQNTEAFF. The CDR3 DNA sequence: TGCGCCAGCAGTGAAATGGGGCAGAACACTGAAGCTTTCTTT.

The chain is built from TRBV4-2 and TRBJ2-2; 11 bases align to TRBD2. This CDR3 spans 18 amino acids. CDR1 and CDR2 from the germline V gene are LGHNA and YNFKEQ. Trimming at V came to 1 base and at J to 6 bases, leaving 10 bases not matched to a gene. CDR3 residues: CASSQASRTSGSSGELFF. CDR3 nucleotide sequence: TGTGCCAGCAGCCAAGCTTCTCGAACTAGCGGGAGTTCCGGGGAGCTGTTTTTT.

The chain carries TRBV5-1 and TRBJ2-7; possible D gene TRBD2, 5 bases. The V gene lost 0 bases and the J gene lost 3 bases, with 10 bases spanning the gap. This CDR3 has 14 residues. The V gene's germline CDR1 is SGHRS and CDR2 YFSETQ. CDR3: CASSLGGGSYEQYF. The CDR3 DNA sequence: TGCGCCAGCAGCTTGGGTGGAGGAAGCTACGAGCAGTACTTC.